What follows are 5 T cell receptor beta chains derived from one specimen sequenced in a study of blood T cell repertoires in COVID-19. Assay: immunoSEQ multiplex PCR; the TCRdb copy retains only in-frame clones and omits some. Among about 80,000 clones listed, around 69% were seen once. The specimen was peripheral blood. These receptors were obtained from an older man with active or convalescent COVID-19.

The chain employs TRBV10-1 and TRBJ2-3; 8 bases line up with TRBD1. With 3 bases clipped from V and 5 bases from J, the junction kept 10 bases outside the gene matches. Germline V gene data show CDR1 as WNHNN and CDR2 as SYGVQD (reference sequence). This CDR3 comprises 16 residues. Written as DNA, the CDR3 is TGCGCCAGCAGTGACAGAACCGGGACAGGAGAAGATACGCAGTATTTT. This translates into CASSDRTGTGEDTQYF.

The DNA for the CDR3 is TGTGCCAGCAGCCAACCCACGGGGGGGTGGGGCACTGAAGCTTTCTTT. Its protein product is CASSQPTGGWGTEAFF. The rearrangement links TRBV11-2 to TRBJ1-1, with D possibly matching TRBD1 (5 bases). Between the trimmed V and J ends, which lost 5 bases and 4 bases, there was a span of 20 bases. The germline V gene has CDR1 SGHAT and CDR2 FQNNGV. CDR3 size: 16 residues.

The chain couples TRBV2 to TRBJ2-3, with 7 nucleotides matching TRBD1. The junction had 8 bases not matched to a gene; V was cut back by 6 bases and J by 2 bases. This CDR3 has 15 amino acids. Germline V gene sequence: CDR1 SNHLY, CDR2 FYNNEI. CDR3 region: CASRERGQFTDTQYF. The CDR3 DNA sequence: TGTGCCAGCAGAGAACGGGGACAGTTCACAGATACGCAGTATTTT.

The chain has TRBV4-1 and TRBJ2-1; D is possibly TRBD2 (7 bases). This CDR3 has 13 residues. Per germline, CDR1 MGHRA and CDR2 YSYEKL. V dropped 4 bases and J dropped 11 bases, with 15 bases sitting between them. CDR3 in DNA: TGCGCCAGCAGCCGCGGGGGCCCGCAGCAGCAGTTCTTC. Translation gives CASSRGGPQQQFF.

The V gene is TRBV20-1, the J gene TRBJ1-1, with a weak D call TRBD1 (5 bases). The CDR3 has 11 residues. V was clipped by 5 bases and J by 11 bases, with 15 bases between them. The germline gives CDR1 DFQATT, CDR2 SNEGSKA (reference sequence). This CDR3 is CSAPRGHGAFF. CDR3 in DNA: TGCAGTGCTCCAAGGGGCCACGGGGCTTTCTTT.